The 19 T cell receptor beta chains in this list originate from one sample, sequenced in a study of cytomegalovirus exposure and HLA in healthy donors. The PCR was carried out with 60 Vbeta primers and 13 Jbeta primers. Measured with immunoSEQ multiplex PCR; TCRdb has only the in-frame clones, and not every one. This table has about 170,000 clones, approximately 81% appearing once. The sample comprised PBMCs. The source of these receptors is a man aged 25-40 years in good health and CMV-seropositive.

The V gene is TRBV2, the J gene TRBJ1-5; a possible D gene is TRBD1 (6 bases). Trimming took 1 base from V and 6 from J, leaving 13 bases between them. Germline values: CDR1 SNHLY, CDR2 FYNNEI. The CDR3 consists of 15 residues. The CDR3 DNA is TGTGCCAGCAGTGAAGGCAGGGGTGGTATTCAGCCCCAGCATTTT. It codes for CASSEGRGGIQPQHF.

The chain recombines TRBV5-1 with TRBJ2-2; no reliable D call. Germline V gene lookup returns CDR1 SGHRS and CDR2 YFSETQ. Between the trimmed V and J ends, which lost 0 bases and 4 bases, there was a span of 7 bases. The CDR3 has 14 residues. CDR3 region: CASSLGILTGELFF. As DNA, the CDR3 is TGCGCCAGCAGCTTGGGTATTCTCACCGGGGAGCTGTTTTTT.

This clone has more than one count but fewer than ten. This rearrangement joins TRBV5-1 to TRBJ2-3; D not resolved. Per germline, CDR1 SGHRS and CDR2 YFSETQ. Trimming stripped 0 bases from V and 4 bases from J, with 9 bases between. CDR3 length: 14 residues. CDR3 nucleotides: TGCGCCAGCAGCTTGGGGCACTATCCAGATACGCAGTATTTT. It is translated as CASSLGHYPDTQYF.

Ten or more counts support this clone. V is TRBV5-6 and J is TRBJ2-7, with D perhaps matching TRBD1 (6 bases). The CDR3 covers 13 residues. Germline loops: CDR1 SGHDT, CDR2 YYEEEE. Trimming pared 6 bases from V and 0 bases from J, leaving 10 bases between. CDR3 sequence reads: CASNQQGSYEQYF. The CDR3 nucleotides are TGTGCCAGCAACCAACAGGGCTCCTACGAGCAGTACTTC.

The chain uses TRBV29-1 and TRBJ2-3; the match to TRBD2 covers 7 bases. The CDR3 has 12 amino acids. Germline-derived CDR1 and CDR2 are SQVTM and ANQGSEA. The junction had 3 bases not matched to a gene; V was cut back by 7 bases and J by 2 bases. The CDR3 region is CSGGGTTDTQYF. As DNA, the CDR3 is TGCAGCGGGGGGGGGACCACAGATACGCAGTATTTT.

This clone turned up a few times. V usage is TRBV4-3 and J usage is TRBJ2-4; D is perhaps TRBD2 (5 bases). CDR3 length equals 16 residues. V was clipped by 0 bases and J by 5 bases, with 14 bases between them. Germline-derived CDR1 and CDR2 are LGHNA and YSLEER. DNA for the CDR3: TGCGCCAGCAGCCAAGATAACACTAGACCTCAAAACATTCAGTACTTC. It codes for CASSQDNTRPQNIQYF.

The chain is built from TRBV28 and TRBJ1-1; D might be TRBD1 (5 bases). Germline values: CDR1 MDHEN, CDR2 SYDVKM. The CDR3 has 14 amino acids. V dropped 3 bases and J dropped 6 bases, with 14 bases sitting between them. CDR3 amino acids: CASSFQGEGSEAFF. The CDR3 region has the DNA TGTGCCAGCAGTTTCCAGGGCGAAGGCTCTGAAGCTTTCTTT.

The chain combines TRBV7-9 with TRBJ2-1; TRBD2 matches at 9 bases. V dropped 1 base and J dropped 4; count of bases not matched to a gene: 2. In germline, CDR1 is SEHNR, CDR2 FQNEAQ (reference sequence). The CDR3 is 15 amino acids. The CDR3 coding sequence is TGTGCCAGCAGCTTAGGAACTAGCGGGTACAATGAGCAGTTCTTC. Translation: CASSLGTSGYNEQFF.

The CDR3 sequence: CASFQGKGAGTQYF. CDR3 nucleotide sequence: TGTGCCAGCTTCCAGGGGAAAGGCGCAGGTACGCAGTATTTT. The V call is TRBV6-5, the J call TRBJ2-3, with a tentative D call TRBD1 (6 bases). Trimming took 8 bases from V and 8 from J, leaving 20 bases between them. From germline, CDR1 is MNHEY and CDR2 SVGAGI. This CDR3 has 14 residues.

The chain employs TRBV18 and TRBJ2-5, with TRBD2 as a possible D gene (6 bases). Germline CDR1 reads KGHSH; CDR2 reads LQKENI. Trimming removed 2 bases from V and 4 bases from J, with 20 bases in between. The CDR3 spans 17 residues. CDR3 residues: CASSPGPGLSLGETQYF. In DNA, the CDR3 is TGTGCCAGCTCACCAGGCCCGGGACTCTCATTGGGAGAGACCCAGTACTTC.

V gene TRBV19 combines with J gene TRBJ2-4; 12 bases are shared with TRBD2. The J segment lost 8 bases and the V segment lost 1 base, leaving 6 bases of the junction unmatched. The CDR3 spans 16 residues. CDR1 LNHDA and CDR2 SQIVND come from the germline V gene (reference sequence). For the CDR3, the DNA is TGTGCCAGTAGTATAGTAATGGCTAGCGGGAGGGACATTCAGTACTTC. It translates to CASSIVMASGRDIQYF.

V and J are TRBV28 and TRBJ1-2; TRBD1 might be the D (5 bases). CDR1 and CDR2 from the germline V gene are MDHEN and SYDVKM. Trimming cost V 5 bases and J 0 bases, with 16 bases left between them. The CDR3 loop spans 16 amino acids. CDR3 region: CASSRRRQNANYGYTF. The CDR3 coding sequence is TGTGCCAGCAGTCGGCGTCGACAGAACGCTAACTATGGCTACACCTTC.

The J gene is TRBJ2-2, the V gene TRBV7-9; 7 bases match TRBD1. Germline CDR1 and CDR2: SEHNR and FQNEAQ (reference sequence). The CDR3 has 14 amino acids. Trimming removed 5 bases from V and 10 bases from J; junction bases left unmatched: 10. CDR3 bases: TGTGCCAGCAGCCCTAATGACAGGGTATTGGAGCTGTTTTTT. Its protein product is CASSPNDRVLELFF.

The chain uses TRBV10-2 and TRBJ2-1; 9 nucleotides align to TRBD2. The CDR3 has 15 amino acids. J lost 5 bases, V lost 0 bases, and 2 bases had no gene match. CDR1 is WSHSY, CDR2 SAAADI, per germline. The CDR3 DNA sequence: TGCGCCAGCAGTGAGTCGCCTAGCGGGAACAATGAGCAGTTCTTC. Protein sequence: CASSESPSGNNEQFF.

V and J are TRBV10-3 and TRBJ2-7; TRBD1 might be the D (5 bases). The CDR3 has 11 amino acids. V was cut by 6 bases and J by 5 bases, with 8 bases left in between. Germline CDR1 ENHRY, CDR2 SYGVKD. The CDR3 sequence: CAISPGNEQYF. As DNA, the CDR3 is TGTGCCATCAGCCCAGGGAACGAGCAGTACTTC.

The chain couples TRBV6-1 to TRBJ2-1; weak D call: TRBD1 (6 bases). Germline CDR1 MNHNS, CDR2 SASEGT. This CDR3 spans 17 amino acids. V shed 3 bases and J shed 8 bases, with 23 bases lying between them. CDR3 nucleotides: TGTGCCAGCAGTGATGCCCATATAACAGGGTCTCGCGATGAGCAGTTCTTC. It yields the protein CASSDAHITGSRDEQFF.

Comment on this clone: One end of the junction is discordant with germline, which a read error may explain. The CDR3 loop is CASGAAGIYGYPF. In nucleotides, the CDR3 is TGTGCCAGCGGGGCGGCTGGGATCTATGGCTACCCCTTC. The gene calls are TRBV6-1 and TRBJ1-2, with D possibly TRBD1 on 5 matching bases. Germline V lookup: CDR1 MNHNS, CDR2 SASEGT. The CDR3 loop spans 13 amino acids.

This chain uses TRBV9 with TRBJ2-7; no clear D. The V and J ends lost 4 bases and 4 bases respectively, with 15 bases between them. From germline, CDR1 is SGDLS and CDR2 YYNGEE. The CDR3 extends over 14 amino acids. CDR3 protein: CASSSGSTWYEQYF. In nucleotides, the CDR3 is TGTGCCAGCAGCTCAGGTTCCACTTGGTACGAGCAGTACTTC.

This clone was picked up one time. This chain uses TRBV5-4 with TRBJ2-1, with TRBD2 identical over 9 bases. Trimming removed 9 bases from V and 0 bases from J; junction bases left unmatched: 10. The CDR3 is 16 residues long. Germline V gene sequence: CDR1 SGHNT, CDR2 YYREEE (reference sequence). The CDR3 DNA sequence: TGTGCCACCCAGGGTAGCGGGGGCTACTCCTACAATGAGCAGTTCTTC. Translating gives CATQGSGGYSYNEQFF.